The clone carrying this TCR beta chain was recorded a few times. The authors extracted RNA and reverse transcribed it into cDNA as the sequencing template. The protocol was immunoSEQ multiplex PCR, while the TCRdb copy is restricted to in-frame clones and leaves out a portion. The table lists under 250,000 clones, more than 45% of them singletons, with around 1.5% in the top ten. The treatment denotes: oral pan-JAK inhibitor, 5-10 mg twice daily. PBMCs yielded sorted CD4+ and CD8+ T cells. These data come from a study of CD8+ T cells in alopecia areata. Trimming took off 1 base at V and 4 bases at J, with 16 bases between the two ends. CDR1 is LNHDA and CDR2 is SQIVND in the germline V gene (reference sequence). This CDR3 has 16 residues.

Specimen: CD4+ T cells sorted from blood, collected at week 4, from a patient treated with tofacitinib. V is TRBV19 and J is TRBJ1-1, with a weak D call TRBD1 (6 bases). This TCR was sampled from a human donor with alopecia areata. CDR3: CASSIAATGRTTEAFF. In DNA, the CDR3 is TGTGCCAGTAGTATAGCCGCTACAGGGAGGACCACTGAAGCTTTCTTT.